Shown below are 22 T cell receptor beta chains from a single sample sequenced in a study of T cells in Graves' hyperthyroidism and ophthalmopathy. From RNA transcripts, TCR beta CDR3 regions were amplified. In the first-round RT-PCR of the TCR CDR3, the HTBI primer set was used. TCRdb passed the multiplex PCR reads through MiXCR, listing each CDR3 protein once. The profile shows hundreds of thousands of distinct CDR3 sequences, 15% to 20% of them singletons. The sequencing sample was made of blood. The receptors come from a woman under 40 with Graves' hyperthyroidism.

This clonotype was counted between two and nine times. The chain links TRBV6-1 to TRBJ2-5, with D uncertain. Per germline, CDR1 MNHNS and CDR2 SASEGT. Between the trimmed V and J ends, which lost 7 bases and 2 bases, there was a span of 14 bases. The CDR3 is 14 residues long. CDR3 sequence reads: CASTRSVGQETQYF. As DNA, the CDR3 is TGTGCCAGCACCCGAAGCGTAGGGCAAGAGACCCAGTACTTC.

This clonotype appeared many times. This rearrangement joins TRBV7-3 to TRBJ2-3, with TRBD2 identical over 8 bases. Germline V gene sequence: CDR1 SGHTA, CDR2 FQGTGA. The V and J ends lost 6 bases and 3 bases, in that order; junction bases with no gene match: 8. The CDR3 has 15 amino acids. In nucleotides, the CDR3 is TGTGCCAGCAGTCAGACTAGCGCGAGGACAGATACGCAGTATTTT. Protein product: CASSQTSARTDTQYF.

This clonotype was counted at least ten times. CDR3 sequence (DNA): TGTGCCAGCAGCCAAGAATTCCGACAGGGCGGAGCTTTCTTT. It specifies CASSQEFRQGGAFF. The rearrangement joins TRBV3-1 to TRBJ1-1, with TRBD1 matching over 7 bases. The CDR3 has 14 residues. From germline, CDR1 is LGHDT and CDR2 YNNKEL (reference sequence). The J segment lost 10 bases and the V segment lost 0 bases, leaving 8 bases of the junction unmatched.

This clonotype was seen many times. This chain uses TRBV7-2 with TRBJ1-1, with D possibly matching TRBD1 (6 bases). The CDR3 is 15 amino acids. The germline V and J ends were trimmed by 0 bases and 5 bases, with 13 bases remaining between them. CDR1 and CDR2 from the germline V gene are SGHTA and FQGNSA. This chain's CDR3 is CASSLAGGARTEAFF. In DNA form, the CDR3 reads TGTGCCAGCAGCTTAGCAGGGGGGGCAAGGACTGAAGCTTTCTTT.

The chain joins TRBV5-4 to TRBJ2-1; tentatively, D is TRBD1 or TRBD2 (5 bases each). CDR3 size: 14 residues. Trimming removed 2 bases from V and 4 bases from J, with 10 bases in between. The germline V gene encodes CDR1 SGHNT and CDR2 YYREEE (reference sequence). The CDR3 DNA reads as TGTGCCAGCAGCTTCCGGGACGGATACAATGAGCAGTTCTTC. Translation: CASSFRDGYNEQFF.

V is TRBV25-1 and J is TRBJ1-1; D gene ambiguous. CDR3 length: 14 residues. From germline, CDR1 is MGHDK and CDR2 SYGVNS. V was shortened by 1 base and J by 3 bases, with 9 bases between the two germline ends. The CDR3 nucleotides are TGTGCCAGCAGTGAATGGGTAGAGGACACTGAAGCTTTCTTT. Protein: CASSEWVEDTEAFF. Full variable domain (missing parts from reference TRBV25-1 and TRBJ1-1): EADIYQTPRYLVIGTGKKITLECSQTMGHDKMYWYQQDPGMELHLIHYSYGVNSTEKGDLSSESTVSRIRTEHFPLTLESARPSHTSQYLCASSEWVEDTEAFFGQGTRLTVV.

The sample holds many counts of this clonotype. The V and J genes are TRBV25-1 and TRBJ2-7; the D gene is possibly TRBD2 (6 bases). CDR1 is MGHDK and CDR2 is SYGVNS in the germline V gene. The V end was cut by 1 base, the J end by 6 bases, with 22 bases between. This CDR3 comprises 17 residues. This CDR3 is CASSEWGGGDGHREQYF. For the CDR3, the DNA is TGTGCCAGCAGTGAATGGGGAGGTGGGGATGGACATCGCGAGCAGTACTTC.

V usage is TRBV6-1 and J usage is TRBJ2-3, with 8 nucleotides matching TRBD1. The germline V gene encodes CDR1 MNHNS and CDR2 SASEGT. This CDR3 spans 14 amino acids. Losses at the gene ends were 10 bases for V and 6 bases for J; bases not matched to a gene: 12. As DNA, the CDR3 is TGTGCCACTATCCTGACAGGGGATGCCGATACGCAGTATTTT. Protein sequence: CATILTGDADTQYF.

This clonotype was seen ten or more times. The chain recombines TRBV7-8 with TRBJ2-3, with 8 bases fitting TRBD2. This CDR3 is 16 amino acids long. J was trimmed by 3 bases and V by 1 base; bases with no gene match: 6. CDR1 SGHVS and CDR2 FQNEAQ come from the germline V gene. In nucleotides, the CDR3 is TGTGCCAGCAGCTTAGTTAGCGGGAAATCGACAGATACGCAGTATTTT. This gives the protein CASSLVSGKSTDTQYF.

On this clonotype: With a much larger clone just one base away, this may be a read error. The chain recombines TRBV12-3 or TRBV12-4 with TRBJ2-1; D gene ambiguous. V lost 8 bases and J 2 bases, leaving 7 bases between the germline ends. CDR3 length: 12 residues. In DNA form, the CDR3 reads TGTGCCAGCGCCCCAACCTACAATGAGCAGTTCTTC. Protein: CASAPTYNEQFF.

The CDR3 DNA is TGTGCCAGCTCCGATACGTTGTCGGCTGAAGCTTTCTTT. This gives the protein CASSDTLSAEAFF. The chain links TRBV5-6 to TRBJ1-1; D is unresolved. The V end lost 7 bases, the J end lost 6 bases, and 16 bases lay between the germline ends. Germline-derived CDR1 and CDR2 are SGHDT and YYEEEE. The CDR3 extends over 13 amino acids.

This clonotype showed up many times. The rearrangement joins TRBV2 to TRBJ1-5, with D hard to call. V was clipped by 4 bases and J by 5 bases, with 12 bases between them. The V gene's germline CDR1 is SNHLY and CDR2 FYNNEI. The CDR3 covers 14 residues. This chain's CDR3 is CASSAEKHYQPQHF. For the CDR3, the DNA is TGTGCCAGCAGTGCTGAGAAACATTATCAGCCCCAGCATTTT.

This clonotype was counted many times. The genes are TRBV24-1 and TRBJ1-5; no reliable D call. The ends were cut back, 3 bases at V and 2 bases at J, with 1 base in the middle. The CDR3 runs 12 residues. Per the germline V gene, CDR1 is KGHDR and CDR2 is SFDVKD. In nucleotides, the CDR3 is TGTGCCACCAGTGATGGCAATCAGCCCCAGCATTTT. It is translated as CATSDGNQPQHF.

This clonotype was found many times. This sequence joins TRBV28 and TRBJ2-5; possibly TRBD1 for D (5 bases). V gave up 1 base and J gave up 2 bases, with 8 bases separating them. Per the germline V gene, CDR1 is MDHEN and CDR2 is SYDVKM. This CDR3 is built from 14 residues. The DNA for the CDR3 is TGTGCCAGCAGTTTATTTAGGGGACAAGAGACCCAGTACTTC. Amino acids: CASSLFRGQETQYF.

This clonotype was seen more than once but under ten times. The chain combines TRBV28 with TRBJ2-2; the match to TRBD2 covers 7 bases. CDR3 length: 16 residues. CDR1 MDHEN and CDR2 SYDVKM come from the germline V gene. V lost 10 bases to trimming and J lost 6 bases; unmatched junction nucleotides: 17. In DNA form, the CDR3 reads TGTGCCACCTTTGTGGGGACTACCTCACACGCCGGGGAGCTGTTTTTT. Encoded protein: CATFVGTTSHAGELFF.

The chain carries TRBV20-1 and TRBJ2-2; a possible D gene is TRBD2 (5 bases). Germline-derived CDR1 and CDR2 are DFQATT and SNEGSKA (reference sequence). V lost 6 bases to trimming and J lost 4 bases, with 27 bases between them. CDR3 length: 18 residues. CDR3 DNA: TGCAGTGCCCCTCGACGAATAAAGGGAGAAACAAGCACCGGGGAGCTGTTTTTT. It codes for CSAPRRIKGETSTGELFF.

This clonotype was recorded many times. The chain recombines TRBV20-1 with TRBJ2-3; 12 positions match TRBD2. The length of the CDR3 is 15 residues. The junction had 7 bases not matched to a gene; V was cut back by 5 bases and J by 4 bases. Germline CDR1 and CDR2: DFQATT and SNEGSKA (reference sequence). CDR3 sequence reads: CSALTSGRFADTQYF. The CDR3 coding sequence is TGCAGTGCTTTGACTAGCGGGAGATTTGCAGATACGCAGTATTTT.

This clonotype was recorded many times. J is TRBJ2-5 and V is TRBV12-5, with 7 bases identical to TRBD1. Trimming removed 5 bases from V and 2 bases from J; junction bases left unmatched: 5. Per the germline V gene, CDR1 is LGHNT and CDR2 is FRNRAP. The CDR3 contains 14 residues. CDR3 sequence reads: CASGTGTVQETQYF. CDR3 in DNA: TGTGCTAGTGGTACGGGGACAGTACAAGAGACCCAGTACTTC.

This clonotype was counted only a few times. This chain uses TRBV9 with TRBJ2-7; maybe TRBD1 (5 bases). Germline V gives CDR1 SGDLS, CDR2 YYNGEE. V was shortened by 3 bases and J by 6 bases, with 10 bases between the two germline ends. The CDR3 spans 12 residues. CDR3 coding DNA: TGTGCCAGCAGCGGACAGACCCTCGAGCAGTACTTC. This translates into CASSGQTLEQYF.

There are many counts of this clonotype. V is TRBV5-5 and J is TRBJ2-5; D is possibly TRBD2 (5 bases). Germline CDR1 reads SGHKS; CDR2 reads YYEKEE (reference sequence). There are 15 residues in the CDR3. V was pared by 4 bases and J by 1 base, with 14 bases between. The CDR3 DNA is TGTGCCAGCAGCCTGGAAGGAGGTCCCCAAGAGACCCAGTACTTC. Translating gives CASSLEGGPQETQYF.

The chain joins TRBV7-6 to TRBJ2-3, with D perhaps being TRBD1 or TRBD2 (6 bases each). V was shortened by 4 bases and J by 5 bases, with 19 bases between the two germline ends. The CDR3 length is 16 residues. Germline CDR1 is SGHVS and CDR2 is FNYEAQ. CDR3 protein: CASSSKQGRGIDTQYF. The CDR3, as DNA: TGTGCCAGCAGCTCGAAACAGGGTCGGGGGATAGATACGCAGTATTTT.

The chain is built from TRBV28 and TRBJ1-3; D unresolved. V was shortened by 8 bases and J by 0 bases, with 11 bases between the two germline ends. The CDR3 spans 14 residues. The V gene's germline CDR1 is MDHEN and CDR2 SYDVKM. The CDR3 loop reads CASHGPDSGNTIYF. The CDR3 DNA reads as TGTGCCAGCCACGGACCCGACTCTGGAAACACCATATATTTT.